Listed below are T cell receptor beta chains from one sample, sequenced in a study of blood T cell repertoires in COVID-19. The protocol was immunoSEQ multiplex PCR, while the TCRdb copy is restricted to in-frame clones and leaves out a portion. The table includes approximately 56,000 clones, 80% to 90% detected once. Sample: peripheral blood. These TCRs come from a woman at least 80 years old with acute or convalescent COVID-19. CDR3s leave out the opening cysteine and the closing phenylalanine or tryptophan. Each record gives: V gene, clone size, CDR3 protein. The listing skips clone size in some rows; elsewhere it reads once, few, many or a size class.

>TRBV11-3|NA
ASSFGTALQRNTIY
>TRBV30|NA
AWSPKGDRGH
>TRBV5-1|NA
ASSLAGVYGYT
>TRBV18|once
ASSPAAATTQETQY
>TRBV7-9|NA
AGGKTTPNTEAF
>TRBV5-4|NA
ASSSLGGGNTEAF
>TRBV6-5|NA
ASSTTGYNEKLF
>TRBV27|NA
ASSHGLAGTQY
>TRBV6-5|NA
ASSPGQGAFNEQF
>TRBV11-2|NA
ASSRAGEKLF
>TRBV2|NA
ASSVYSNQPQH
>TRBV6-5|NA
ASSSVATRGSTIY
>TRBV27|few
ASSLEYRASYNEQF
>TRBV19|NA
ASSVPGTSNEAF
>TRBV5-1|NA
ASSLGGSGGAGQPQH
>TRBV6-5|NA
ASTLDRGDTEAF
>TRBV9|NA
ASSVAARDNFNEQF
>TRBV10-2|NA
ASRDSSTEAF
>TRBV7-2|few
ASSLGTHRGLWAYGYT
>TRBV3-1/TRBV3-2|NA
ASSQGDRGGYEQY
>TRBV11-3|NA
ASSSRTGRANVLT
>TRBV19|NA
ASRVTGATDTQY
>TRBV11-3|NA
ASSTEGGVSGTEAF
>TRBV24-1|NA
ATSDGTRNGYT
>TRBV24-1|NA
ATSEADVQRPQH
>TRBV3-1/TRBV3-2|once
ASSPFQDSGYT
>TRBV3-1/TRBV3-2|NA
ASSRADGELF
>TRBV4-1|NA
ASSQGPAGTSTDTQY
>TRBV6-5|NA
ASSYGLAGGEQF